One and the same sample provided the 23 T cell receptor beta chains below, sequenced in a study of vaccination and CD4 T cells after COVID-19. The Oncomine TCR Beta short-read assay sequenced DNA from cultured CD4+ T cells. TCRdb independently ran MiXCR on the PCR reads; one entry per CDR3 protein. Seen here are about 24,000 distinct CDR3 sequences, 55% to 70% observed once, and the top ten hold less than 15%. Antigens for these TCRs are unknown. The treatment is: roughly 11-day PBMC culture with coronavirus spike peptide pools or control peptides (ViraFEST assay). Sequenced material: CD4+ T cells from blood, cultured in vitro, taken after SARS-CoV-2 vaccination. The source is a human donor who received a COVID-19 vaccine.

This rearrangement joins TRBV7-9 to TRBJ2-2, with D tentatively TRBD1 or TRBD2 (5 bases each). CDR3 length: 15 amino acids. The V and J ends lost 5 bases and 3 bases respectively, with 13 bases between them. Germline CDR1 and CDR2: SEHNR and FQNEAQ (reference sequence). The CDR3 sequence is CASSRVLGDTGELFF. Written as DNA, the CDR3 is TGTGCCAGCAGCCGGGTGTTGGGGGACACCGGGGAGCTGTTTTTT.

The chain is built from TRBV2 and TRBJ2-7; possible D gene TRBD2, 6 bases. CDR3 length equals 15 residues. Per germline, CDR1 SNHLY and CDR2 FYNNEI. Trimming shortened V by 1 base and J by 6 bases, and 16 bases separated the two germline ends. The CDR3 DNA reads TGTGCCAGCAGTGAAGTTAAGGGCGGGACGGGCGAGCAGTACTTC. It yields the protein CASSEVKGGTGEQYF.

The genes are TRBV21-1 and TRBJ2-4; the table assigns TRBD2, which was not confirmed against the DNA. TRBV21-1 is recorded as a pseudogene. The CDR3 covers 14 residues. The CDR3 loop is CASSPSERGNIQYF. In DNA, the CDR3 is TGTGCCAGCAGCCCCTCCGAGAGGGGAAACATTCAGTACTTC.

This chain joins TRBV12-5 and TRBJ1-1; TRBD1 might be the D (6 bases). From germline, CDR1 is LGHNT and CDR2 FRNRAP. Trimming removed 6 bases from V and 5 bases from J, with 19 bases in between. CDR3 length: 15 residues. In DNA, the CDR3 is TGTGCTAGTGGAATACGTATTACAGGGAGGACTGAAGCTTTCTTT. As protein: CASGIRITGRTEAFF.

The chain joins TRBV5-1 to TRBJ2-3, with 9 bases that match TRBD2. V lost 5 bases to trimming and J lost 2 bases; unmatched junction nucleotides: 6. CDR3 length: 15 residues. Germline V CDR1 and CDR2: SGHRS, YFSETQ. The CDR3 loop reads CASRKRGDHTDTQYF. DNA for the CDR3: TGCGCCAGCAGAAAGCGGGGGGACCACACAGATACGCAGTATTTT.

The V gene is TRBV20-1, the J gene TRBJ1-2, with no clear D. V was clipped by 0 bases and J by 3 bases, with 8 bases between them. CDR3 length: 13 amino acids. The germline V gene has CDR1 DFQATT and CDR2 SNEGSKA (reference sequence). The DNA for the CDR3 is TGCAGTGCTAGAGAGGGCCCTGACTATGGCTACACCTTC. Protein product: CSAREGPDYGYTF.

This clonotype was seen a few times. The rearrangement uses TRBV6-2 or TRBV6-3 and TRBJ1-5, with no clear D. The CDR3 has 11 residues. V lost 8 bases and J 3 bases, leaving 5 bases between the germline ends. Germline V gene lookup returns CDR1 MNHEY and CDR2 SVGEGT. This CDR3 reads CASLANQPQHF. DNA of the CDR3: TGTGCCAGCTTAGCCAATCAGCCCCAGCATTTT.

The count of this clonotype is one. This chain uses TRBV7-9 with TRBJ1-1, with a weak D call TRBD1 (5 bases). Germline V lookup: CDR1 SEHNR, CDR2 FQNEAQ (reference sequence). The V and J ends lost 3 bases and 3 bases respectively, with 14 bases between them. The CDR3 sequence is 15 residues long. CDR3 bases: TGTGCCAGCAGCTTTTCCTGGGGGGGTGACACTGAAGCTTTCTTT. As protein: CASSFSWGGDTEAFF.

The chain recombines TRBV19 with TRBJ1-1; D not resolved. V lost 4 bases and J 1 base, leaving 16 bases between the germline ends. This CDR3 is built from 16 residues. Per germline, CDR1 LNHDA and CDR2 SQIVND (reference sequence). CDR3: CASSTGYDTRNTEAFF. CDR3 in DNA: TGTGCCAGTAGTACCGGCTACGACACGAGGAACACTGAAGCTTTCTTT.

This clonotype has more than one count but fewer than ten. The V and J genes are TRBV12-3 or TRBV12-4 and TRBJ1-6, with D hard to call. Between the trimmed V and J ends, which lost 3 bases and 9 bases, there was a span of 6 bases. This CDR3 is 12 amino acids long. The CDR3 nucleotides read TGTGCCAGCAGTTTGAGCAGTTCACCCCTCCACTTT. Translation gives CASSLSSSPLHF.

This chain connects TRBV9 to TRBJ2-3; 7 positions match TRBD1. Germline lookup yields CDR1 SGDLS and CDR2 YYNGEE. The CDR3 totals 14 residues. The junction had 4 bases not matched to a gene; V was cut back by 1 base and J by 5 bases. CDR3 DNA sequence: TGTGCCAGCAGCGTAATGAGGGGGCAAGATACGCAGTATTTT. This codes for CASSVMRGQDTQYF.

V and J are TRBV12-3 or TRBV12-4 and TRBJ1-3; D unresolved. The CDR3 loop spans 15 amino acids. Trimming removed 1 base at V and 4 bases at J, with 11 bases between. The CDR3 DNA reads TGTGCCAGCAGTTTAGGGCTTCAGGAAGGAAACACCATATATTTT. Encoded protein: CASSLGLQEGNTIYF.

V is TRBV10-3 and J is TRBJ1-1; 7 nucleotides agree with TRBD1. There are 14 residues in the CDR3. After removal of 0 bases from V and 6 bases from J, the junction contained 4 bases not matched to a gene. The germline gives CDR1 ENHRY, CDR2 SYGVKD. CDR3 in amino acids: CAISESRGHAEAFF. DNA for the CDR3: TGTGCCATCAGTGAGTCTAGGGGGCACGCTGAAGCTTTCTTT.

The CDR3 loop is CASSPDRNQPQHF. The CDR3 DNA sequence: TGTGCCAGCAGCCCGGACAGAAATCAGCCCCAGCATTTT. This chain connects TRBV11-2 to TRBJ1-5, with a weak D call TRBD1 (6 bases). Trimming removed 5 bases from V and 4 bases from J, with 9 bases in between. The CDR3 extends over 13 amino acids. Germline V lookup: CDR1 SGHAT, CDR2 FQNNGV.

The V and J genes are TRBV24-1 and TRBJ2-5; 7 bases agree with TRBD1. CDR1 KGHDR and CDR2 SFDVKD come from the germline V gene. The CDR3 runs to 16 residues. V gave up 1 base and J gave up 3 bases; unmatched junction bases: 7. The CDR3 sequence is CATSDLGTAGKETQYF. The CDR3 DNA reads TGTGCCACCAGTGATTTAGGGACAGCAGGAAAAGAGACCCAGTACTTC.

The gene calls are TRBV6-1 and TRBJ1-1; D is ambiguous. The V end lost 1 base, the J end lost 3 bases, and 9 bases lay between the germline ends. The CDR3 covers 14 residues. From germline, CDR1 is MNHNS and CDR2 SASEGT. The CDR3 nucleotides are TGTGCCAGCAGTGAAGGTGGGTACCACACTGAAGCTTTCTTT. Amino acid sequence: CASSEGGYHTEAFF.

The CDR3: CASSLSRDQPQHF. The CDR3 coding sequence is TGTGCCAGCAGCTTAAGCAGGGATCAGCCCCAGCATTTT. The chain uses TRBV7-3 and TRBJ1-5; the D gene is possibly TRBD1 (5 bases). Germline V lookup: CDR1 SGHTA, CDR2 FQGTGA. Trimming cost V 1 base and J 5 bases, with 6 bases left between them. This CDR3 has 13 residues.

The V and J genes are TRBV5-4 and TRBJ2-5, with 8 positions matching TRBD2. Germline CDR1 SGHNT, CDR2 YYREEE (reference sequence). The CDR3 has 15 amino acids. V lost 0 bases, J lost 4 bases, and 5 bases stayed unmatched. In nucleotides, the CDR3 is TGTGCCAGCAGCTTGGGGTCGGGGGGGCGAGAGACCCAGTACTTC. Protein: CASSLGSGGRETQYF.

The chain couples TRBV2 to TRBJ1-1; D remains unclear. V lost 8 bases to trimming and J lost 2 bases, with 12 bases between them. The CDR3 totals 13 residues. Germline V gives CDR1 SNHLY, CDR2 FYNNEI. CDR3: CASGRTLNTEAFF. The CDR3 nucleotides read TGTGCCAGCGGACGGACCCTAAACACTGAAGCTTTCTTT.

The CDR3 DNA follows: TGTGCCTGGAGTGTCCCAGGGGGTAATCCTGAAGCTTTCTTT. This encodes CAWSVPGGNPEAFF. The V call is TRBV30, the J call TRBJ1-1; 7 bases are shared with TRBD1. This CDR3 is 14 amino acids long. The V segment lost 0 bases and the J segment 6 bases; nucleotides outside the gene matches: 7. CDR1 and CDR2 (germline): GTSNPN, SVGIG (reference sequence).

This clonotype turned up a few times. The V call is TRBV2, the J call TRBJ2-7; possible D gene TRBD1, 6 bases. The CDR3 has 12 residues. CDR1 SNHLY and CDR2 FYNNEI come from the germline V gene. Trimming cost V 8 bases and J 4 bases, with 12 bases left between them. CDR3 sequence: CASGGLIYEQYF. CDR3 coding DNA: TGTGCCAGCGGGGGCCTAATTTACGAGCAGTACTTC.

This clonotype was recorded a few times. The rearrangement uses TRBV20-1 and TRBJ1-1, with TRBD1 matching 7 bases. The CDR3 covers 18 residues. V was clipped by 6 bases and J by 2 bases; unmatched bases: 21. The V gene's germline CDR1 is DFQATT and CDR2 SNEGSKA (reference sequence). The CDR3 nucleotides are TGCAGTGCCGAAAAACCAGGGGGACCAATCCAAAGTAACACTGAAGCTTTCTTT. It codes for CSAEKPGGPIQSNTEAFF.

This clonotype was counted a few times. The chain employs TRBV20-1 and TRBJ1-3; 7 bases are a match to TRBD1. CDR3 length: 14 residues. CDR1 is DFQATT, CDR2 SNEGSKA, per germline (reference sequence). Trimming at V came to 5 bases and at J to 1 base, leaving 5 bases not matched to a gene. The CDR3 bases are TGCAGTGCTGAGGGGACAGCTTCTGGAAACACCATATATTTT. Protein product: CSAEGTASGNTIYF.